The T cell receptor beta chain described here comes from a study of blood T cell repertoires in COVID-19. Study summary: Both acute and convalescent COVID-19 samples were obtained from the United States, Italy and Spain. PBMCs, B-cell-depleted T cells, or T cells provided the cDNA or gDNA that made up the material.

The repertoire was sequenced with immunoSEQ multiplex PCR; TCRdb's copy has only in-frame clones and lacks some. The data show under 200,000 clones, with around 83% seen just once and 0.8% to 1.2% held by the top ten. The source is a man aged 35 to 55 with acute or convalescent COVID-19. The sequencing sample was made of peripheral blood.

CDR3 residues: CASTGQGVEKLFF. The CDR3 DNA follows: TGTGCCAGCACCGGACAGGGAGTTGAAAAACTGTTTTTT. The V gene is TRBV6-5, the J gene TRBJ1-4; 8 nucleotides align to TRBD1. Germline assignment: CDR1 MNHEY and CDR2 SVGAGI. The CDR3 has 13 residues. V was clipped by 7 bases and J by 7 bases; unmatched bases: 5.